The source of this T cell receptor (beta chain) is a study of T-cell reconstitution after alpha-beta-depleted transplantation in children listed by TCRdb under 2016. Study-wide context: Using TCR repertoire profiling, the study quantitatively followed how T-cell immune reconstitution unfolded in children after TCRalphabeta/CD19-depleted allogeneic hematopoietic cell transplantation. Points the paper makes about the study in general: Over subsequent months, a decline in hyperexpanded clone frequencies was noted, and after one year, T-cell counts and TCRbeta diversity were mostly ascribed to newly produced T cells. The apparently early alphabetaT-cell count recovery about two months after transplant was reportedly dependent on only several hundred rapidly expanded clones derived from non-depleted graft cells. In some patients, high TCRbeta diversity at day 60 was attributed to recipient T cells and intrathymic progenitors that had survived conditioning.

The method behind the library was PCR. The sequencer was an Illumina HiSeq 2500. TCR libraries were prepared with molecular barcoding, using unique molecular identifiers to normalize TCRbeta repertoire quantification. The raw public data were reprocessed by TCRdb itself: fastp quality trimming at Q25, MiXCR clonotype calling, in-frame beta chains only. Each CDR3 protein gets just one entry, which takes the most common genes and DNA from the rows behind it. This sample gives more than 400,000 distinct CDR3 sequences in total; over 40% of them show up just once. The top ten hold 25% to 30% of the sample. This clonotype appeared many times. Its antigen is not yet known. No base quality information exists; no much larger clone differs at one position. In the paper's terms, the treatment or condition label means: allogeneic hematopoietic cell transplantation with graft depleted of TCRalphabeta T cells and CD19 B cells. TCRalphabeta/CD19-depleted allogeneic hematopoietic cell grafts were given to the transplant recipients, all of whom were children.

The specimen was PBMCs, collected before TCRalphabeta/CD19-depleted stem cell transplant. This sequence was found in a girl aged 2 to 9 with aplastic anemia, due to receive a stem cell transplant.

The DNA sequence is as follows: TGCGCCAGCAGACAAGAAGTAAACAATGAGCAGTTCTTC. The encoded protein is CASRQEVNNEQFF. The sequence is built from TRBV5-1 and TRBJ2-1, with the D gene not confidently named. Relative to germline, V is 5 bases shorter and J is 5 bases shorter, with 11 bases between their ends. Reading the germline V gene gives CDR1 SGHRS and CDR2 YFSETQ. The CDR3 covers 13 residues, taking in both the cysteine and the phenylalanine. Only CDR3 DNA is held: 39 bases, read in frame from base 1.